This T cell receptor (beta chain) was retrieved from a study of control samples from healthy donors and cancer patients. Per germline, CDR1 LNHNV and CDR2 YYDKDF (reference sequence). V gave up 0 bases and J gave up 4 bases; unmatched junction bases: 10. This CDR3 has 18 amino acids. TCRdb's copy holds only in-frame clones and misses some; the assay was immunoSEQ multiplex PCR. The profile covers approximately 110,000 clones, with just over 90% appearing a single time and 6.5% to 9% taken by the ten largest. The TCR comes from a woman younger than 35 in good health. Specimen: blood. The chain uses TRBV15 and TRBJ1-1, with TRBD1 matching 11 bases. The CDR3 region is CATSREKQTGTGGTEAFF. For the CDR3, the DNA is TGTGCCACCAGCAGAGAAAAACAAACCGGGACAGGGGGCACTGAAGCTTTCTTT.